The rows below give T cell receptor beta chains drawn from one sample of a study of glioma-infiltrating T cells. A single record per CDR3 protein comes from TCRdb applying MiXCR to the multiplex PCR reads. The top ten hold around 13% of the sample, which has around 390,000 distinct CDR3 sequences, about two fifths seen once. Material for sequencing was glioma tissue, nonneoplastic brain tissue, or PBMCs (not recorded which). These receptors came from a human donor with low-grade glioma or glioblastoma, undergoing nonglioma brain surgery, or in good health (not recorded which). Each CDR3 is given with its conserved first and last residue. A D gene is named only where the DNA matches it firmly. A clone size is listed for some rows: how often the clone was seen (once, few, many), or a class if it is expanded.

V	size	D	J	CDR3	DNA
TRBV7-2	few	.	TRBJ1-2	CASAGVHYGYTF	TGTGCCAGTGCAGGGGTTCACTATGGCTACACCTTC
TRBV28	few	.	TRBJ2-7	CASSPLSNLDEQYF	TGTGCCAGCAGCCCCCTCAGTAACCTGGACGAGCAGTACTTC
TRBV5-1	few	TRBD2	TRBJ2-7	CASSSGLAHEQYF	TGCGCCAGCAGCTCGGGACTAGCCCACGAGCAGTACTTC
TRBV28	.	TRBD2	TRBJ2-7	CASSFGSGRVVEQYF	TGTGCCAGCAGTTTCGGTAGCGGGAGGGTCGTCGAGCAGTACTTC
TRBV6-1	few	TRBD1	TRBJ2-2	CASSEPGQGATGELFF	TGTGCCAGCAGTGAACCGGGACAGGGGGCCACCGGGGAGCTGTTTTTT
TRBV10-3	many	.	TRBJ1-1	CAISDDGWEAFF	TGTGCCATCAGTGATGACGGCTGGGAAGCTTTCTTT
TRBV11-2	.	.	TRBJ2-7	CASSSRESSYEQYF	TGTGCCAGCAGCTCCCGAGAAAGCTCCTACGAGCAGTACTTC
TRBV6-1	few	TRBD2	TRBJ2-7	CATGLAGGPREQYF	TGTGCCACCGGACTAGCGGGAGGGCCACGAGAGCAGTACTTC
TRBV7-9	.	.	TRBJ2-7	CASSFRDSSGYHF	TGTGCCAGCAGCTTCCGGGACAGCAGCGGGTATCACTTC
TRBV4-2	.	.	TRBJ2-7	CASSEDKGLPREQYF	TGTGCCAGCAGCGAAGATAAAGGTCTCCCTCGCGAGCAGTACTTC
TRBV6-5	once	.	TRBJ2-2	CASRRLFSNTGELFF	TGTGCCAGCAGGCGACTATTCTCGAACACCGGGGAGCTGTTTTTT
TRBV7-8	.	TRBD2	TRBJ2-5	CASSWELAHQETQYF	TGTGCCAGCAGCTGGGAACTAGCGCACCAAGAGACCCAGTACTTC
TRBV28	.	.	TRBJ1-2	CASSVPRDGYGYTF	TGTGCCAGCAGCGTCCCCCGGGACGGCTATGGCTACACCTTC
TRBV6-2/TRBV6-3	many	.	TRBJ2-7	CASTENYEQYF	TGTGCCAGCACCGAGAACTACGAGCAGTACTTC
TRBV7-9	.	.	TRBJ2-2	CASHFPDKNTGELFF	TGTGCCAGCCACTTCCCGGACAAGAACACCGGGGAGCTGTTTTTT
TRBV28	.	TRBD1	TRBJ1-5	CASIQGRQGSNQPQHF	TGTGCCAGCATCCAAGGGCGACAGGGGAGCAATCAGCCCCAGCATTTT
TRBV6-1	.	.	TRBJ2-1	CASSLSAGEEEEQFF	TGTGCCAGCAGTTTATCGGCAGGGGAGGAGGAGGAGCAGTTCTTC
TRBV20-1	few	TRBD2	TRBJ2-2	CSAQAPLASGRGGELFF	TGCAGTGCTCAGGCCCCTTTGGCTAGCGGGAGGGGCGGGGAGCTGTTTTTT
TRBV4-1	.	TRBD1	TRBJ1-2	CATSGDRANYGYAF	TGCGCCACGTCTGGGGACAGAGCTAACTATGGCTACGCCTTC
TRBV20-1	few	.	TRBJ2-1	CSAAPRVGRNEQFF	TGCAGTGCCGCCCCACGGGTAGGAAGGAATGAGCAGTTCTTC
TRBV7-9	few	TRBD1	TRBJ2-7	CASSLPGTGYEQYF	TGTGCCAGCAGCTTACCCGGGACAGGCTACGAGCAGTACTTC
TRBV4-2	few	TRBD1	TRBJ2-7	CASSQDNRGLSYEQYF	TGTGCCAGCAGCCAAGATAACAGGGGTCTCTCCTACGAGCAGTACTTC
TRBV6-2/TRBV6-3	many	.	TRBJ2-7	CASSYSDTYEQYF	TGTGCCAGCAGTTACTCGGACACCTACGAGCAGTACTTC
TRBV6-2/TRBV6-3	.	.	TRBJ2-4	CASKVYPSLEDIQYF	TGTGCCAGCAAGGTCTACCCCTCGCTTGAGGACATTCAGTACTTC
TRBV18	.	TRBD2	TRBJ2-1	CASSLRLAGGFNERFF	TGTGCCAGCTCACTTCGACTAGCGGGAGGTTTCAATGAGCGGTTCTTC
TRBV5-1	.	TRBD1	TRBJ2-5	CASSSWGTGRGETQYF	TGCGCCAGCAGCTCCTGGGGGACAGGGAGAGGAGAGACCCAGTACTTC
TRBV3-1	.	.	TRBJ2-7	CASSHIPTRSSYERYF	TGTGCCAGCAGCCATATACCGACGCGGTCCTCCTACGAGCGGTACTTC
TRBV24-1	.	TRBD1	TRBJ1-4	CATSEIPGGATNEKLFF	TGTGCCACCAGTGAAATCCCAGGGGGCGCAACTAATGAAAAACTGTTTTTT
TRBV4-2	.	.	TRBJ2-3	CASSRGGAGKTDTQYF	TGTGCCAGCAGCCGAGGCGGGGCAGGGAAAACAGATACGCAGTATTTT
TRBV6-5	few	.	TRBJ2-7	CASSYSFMYEQYF	TGTGCCAGCAGTTACTCTTTTATGTACGAGCAGTACTTC
TRBV15	few	.	TRBJ2-1	CATNARTYNEQFF	TGTGCCACCAACGCCCGTACCTACAATGAGCAGTTCTTC
TRBV20-1	.	TRBD1	TRBJ2-1	CSAIALRDRAPNEQFF	TGCAGTGCTATAGCTTTAAGGGACAGGGCCCCCAATGAGCAGTTCTTC
TRBV28	few	TRBD1	TRBJ1-1	CASSAEQGWDTEAFF	TGTGCCAGCAGTGCGGAACAGGGGTGGGACACTGAAGCTTTCTTT
TRBV6-2/TRBV6-3	.	TRBD2	TRBJ2-1	CATSELTSGPLSSYNEQFF	TGTGCCACCAGTGAACTGACTAGCGGGCCTCTTAGCTCCTACAATGAGCAGTTCTTC
TRBV7-2	.	TRBD2	TRBJ2-7	CASSLTSGSFYEQYF	TGTGCCAGCAGTCTGACTAGCGGGAGTTTTTACGAGCAGTACTTC
TRBV27	.	TRBD2	TRBJ2-7	CASSLDSGRSAYEQYF	TGTGCCAGCAGTTTAGATAGCGGGAGGTCAGCCTACGAGCAGTACTTC
TRBV5-5	.	.	TRBJ2-5	CASSLASGTQETQYF	TGCGCCAGCAGCTTGGCCTCTGGGACCCAAGAGACCCAGTACTTC
TRBV4-2	few	.	TRBJ1-2	CASSQVGDIYGYTF	TGTGCCAGCAGCCAAGTTGGGGATATCTATGGCTACACCTTC
TRBV20-1	.	TRBD2	TRBJ2-1	CSARTSVVSYNDQFF	TGCAGTGCTCGGACTAGCGTTGTCTCCTACAATGATCAGTTCTTC
TRBV27	many	.	TRBJ2-7	CASSLVSGAYEQYF	TGTGCCAGCAGTTTAGTCTCAGGGGCCTACGAGCAGTACTTC
TRBV6-1	many	.	TRBJ1-4	CASSQHSATNEKLFF	TGTGCCAGCAGTCAGCACAGTGCAACTAATGAAAAACTGTTTTTT
TRBV7-9	many	TRBD1	TRBJ1-5	CASSSGQGYQPQHF	TGTGCCAGCAGTTCTGGACAGGGCTATCAGCCCCAGCATTTT
TRBV7-2	many	.	TRBJ2-3	CASSEISSTPDTQYF	TGTGCCAGCAGCGAAATCTCCTCCACACCCGATACGCAGTATTTT
TRBV20-1	.	.	TRBJ2-2	CSARPPFGVDTGELFF	TGCAGTGCTAGGCCCCCTTTTGGGGTAGATACCGGGGAGCTGTTTTTT
TRBV7-2	few	.	TRBJ1-1	CASSLEINTEAFF	TGTGCCAGCAGCTTAGAGATAAACACTGAAGCTTTCTTT
TRBV11-1	.	.	TRBJ2-1	CASSLGQGRANEQFF	TGTGCCAGCAGCTTAGGTCAGGGGCGGGCCAATGAGCAGTTCTTC
TRBV25-1	many	.	TRBJ2-4	CASSANSYLAKNIQYF	TGTGCCAGCAGTGCCAACAGTTATCTAGCCAAAAACATTCAGTACTTC
TRBV11-2	.	TRBD1	TRBJ2-2	CASSWSYRGFTGELFF	TGTGCCAGCAGCTGGTCATACAGGGGGTTCACCGGGGAGCTGTTTTTT
TRBV6-1	many	.	TRBJ2-7	CASSSLNDEQYF	TGTGCCAGCAGTTCCCTCAACGACGAGCAGTACTTC
TRBV4-3	many	TRBD2	TRBJ2-3	CASSQGLAGRTDTQYF	TGCGCCAGCAGCCAAGGGCTAGCGGGAAGAACAGATACGCAGTATTTT
TRBV2	.	.	TRBJ2-1	CARGYYNEQFF	TGTGCCCGCGGCTACTACAATGAGCAGTTCTTC
TRBV27	many	TRBD2	TRBJ2-5	CASVGTSGRQETQYF	TGTGCCAGCGTGGGGACTAGCGGGAGGCAAGAGACCCAGTACTTC
TRBV15	many	.	TRBJ1-2	CATSRDSGLRGLNYGYTF	TGTGCCACCAGCAGAGATTCGGGGCTCCGGGGCCTTAACTATGGCTACACCTTC
TRBV6-1	few	TRBD1	TRBJ2-7	CASSQKAGTGSLPLVNQYF	TGTGCCAGCAGTCAAAAAGCCGGGACAGGCTCCTTACCCTTGGTCAACCAGTACTTC
TRBV24-1	.	.	TRBJ2-1	CATSATLPGQGTYNEQFF	TGTGCCACCAGTGCGACTTTGCCAGGGCAGGGGACGTACAATGAGCAGTTCTTC
TRBV6-1	many	.	TRBJ1-1	CASTGQGYTEAFF	TGTGCCAGCACCGGGCAGGGGTACACTGAAGCTTTCTTT
TRBV28	few	TRBD2	TRBJ2-3	CASSTQRERTDTQYF	TGTGCCAGCAGTACACAGCGGGAGAGGACAGATACGCAGTATTTT